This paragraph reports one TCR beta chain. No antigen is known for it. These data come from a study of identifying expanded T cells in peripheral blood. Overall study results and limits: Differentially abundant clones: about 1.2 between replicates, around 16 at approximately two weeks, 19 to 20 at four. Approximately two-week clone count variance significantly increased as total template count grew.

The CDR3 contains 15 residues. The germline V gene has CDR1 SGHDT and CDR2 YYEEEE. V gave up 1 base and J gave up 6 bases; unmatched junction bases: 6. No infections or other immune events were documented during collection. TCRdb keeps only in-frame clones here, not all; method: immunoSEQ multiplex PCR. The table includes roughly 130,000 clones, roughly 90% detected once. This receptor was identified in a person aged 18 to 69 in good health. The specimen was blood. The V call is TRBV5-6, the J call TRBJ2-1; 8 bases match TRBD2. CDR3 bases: TGTGCCAGCAGCTTGATCGCGGGGGGAGCCAATGAGCAGTTCTTC. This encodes CASSLIAGGANEQFF.